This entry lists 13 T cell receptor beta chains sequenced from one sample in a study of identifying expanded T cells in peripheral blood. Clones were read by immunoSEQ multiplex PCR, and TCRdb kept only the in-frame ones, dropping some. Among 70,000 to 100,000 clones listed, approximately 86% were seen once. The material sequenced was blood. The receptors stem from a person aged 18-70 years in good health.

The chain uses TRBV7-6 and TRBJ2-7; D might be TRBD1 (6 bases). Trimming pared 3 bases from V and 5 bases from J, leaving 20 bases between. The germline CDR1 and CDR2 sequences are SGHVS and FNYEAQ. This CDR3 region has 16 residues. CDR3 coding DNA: TGTGCCAGCAGCTTTCAAAGGCAGGGGATTCTCGACGAGCAGTACTTC. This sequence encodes CASSFQRQGILDEQYF.

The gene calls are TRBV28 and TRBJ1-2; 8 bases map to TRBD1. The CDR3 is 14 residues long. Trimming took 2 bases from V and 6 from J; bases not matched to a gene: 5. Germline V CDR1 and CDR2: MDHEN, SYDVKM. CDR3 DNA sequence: TGTGCCAGCAGTTTAGACAGGGGAGGTGATGGCTACACCTTC. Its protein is CASSLDRGGDGYTF.

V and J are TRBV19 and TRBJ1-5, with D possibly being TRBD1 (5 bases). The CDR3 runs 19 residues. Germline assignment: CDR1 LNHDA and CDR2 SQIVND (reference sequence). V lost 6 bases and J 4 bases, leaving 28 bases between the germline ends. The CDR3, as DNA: TGTGCCAGTAGATCGGGGGGGGATAGCGGGACGACGTGGAATCAGCCCCAGCATTTT. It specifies CASRSGGDSGTTWNQPQHF.

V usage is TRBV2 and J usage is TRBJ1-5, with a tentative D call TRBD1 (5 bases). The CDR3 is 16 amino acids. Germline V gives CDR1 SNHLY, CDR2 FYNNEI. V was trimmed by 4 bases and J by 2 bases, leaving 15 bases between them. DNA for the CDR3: TGTGCCAGCAGTGTCTGGGGGAGTAATGGCAATCAGCCCCAGCATTTT. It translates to CASSVWGSNGNQPQHF.

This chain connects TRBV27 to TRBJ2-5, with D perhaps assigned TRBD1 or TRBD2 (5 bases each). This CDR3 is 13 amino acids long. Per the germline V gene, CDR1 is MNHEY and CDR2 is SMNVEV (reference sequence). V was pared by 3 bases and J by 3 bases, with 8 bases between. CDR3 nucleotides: TGTGCCAGCAGTTTCGGGACCGAAGAGACCCAGTACTTC. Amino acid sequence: CASSFGTEETQYF.

CDR3 DNA: TGTGCCAGCAGCCTTCAGGGGGAAGGCTATGGCTACACCTTC. Translating it yields CASSLQGEGYGYTF. The chain combines TRBV9 with TRBJ1-2; 7 bases match TRBD1. J lost 4 bases, V lost 4 bases, and 7 bases had no gene match. This CDR3 has 14 residues. Germline V CDR1 and CDR2: SGDLS, YYNGEE.

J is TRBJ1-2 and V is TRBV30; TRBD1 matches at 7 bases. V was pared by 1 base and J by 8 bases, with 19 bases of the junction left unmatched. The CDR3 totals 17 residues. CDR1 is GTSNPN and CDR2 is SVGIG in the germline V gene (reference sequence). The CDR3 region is CAWSAPRLTGLFRGYTF. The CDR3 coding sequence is TGTGCCTGGAGTGCTCCACGGTTGACAGGGCTTTTTAGGGGCTACACCTTC.

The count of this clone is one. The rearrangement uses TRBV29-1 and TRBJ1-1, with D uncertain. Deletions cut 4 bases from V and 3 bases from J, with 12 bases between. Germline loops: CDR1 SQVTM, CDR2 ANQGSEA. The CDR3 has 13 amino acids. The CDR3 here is CSVVTRGYTEAFF. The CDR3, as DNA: TGCAGCGTTGTTACGCGGGGATACACTGAAGCTTTCTTT.

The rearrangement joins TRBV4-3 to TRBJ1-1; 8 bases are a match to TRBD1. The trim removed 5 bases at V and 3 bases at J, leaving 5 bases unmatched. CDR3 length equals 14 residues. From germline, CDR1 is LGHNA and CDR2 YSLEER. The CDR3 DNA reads TGCGCCAGCAGCACACAGGGGGGGGACACTGAAGCTTTCTTT. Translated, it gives CASSTQGGDTEAFF.

The CDR3 region is CASSLGQGTEAFF. The CDR3 DNA reads as TGTGCCAGCAGCCTTGGACAGGGGACTGAAGCTTTCTTT. The rearrangement joins TRBV11-3 to TRBJ1-1; 9 bases line up with TRBD1. The length of the CDR3 is 13 residues. The J segment lost 5 bases and the V segment lost 5 bases, leaving 3 bases of the junction unmatched. Germline V lookup: CDR1 SGHNT, CDR2 YENEEA.

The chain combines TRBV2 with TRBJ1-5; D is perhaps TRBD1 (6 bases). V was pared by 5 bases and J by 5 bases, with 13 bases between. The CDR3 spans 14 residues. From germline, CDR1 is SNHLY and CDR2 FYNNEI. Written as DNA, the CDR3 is TGTGCCAGCAGTTTCACAGGGTTGGATCAGCCCCAGCATTTT. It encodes CASSFTGLDQPQHF.

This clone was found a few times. CDR3 in DNA: TGTGCCAGCAGCTCGCCCGTTAAGGGCGAGCAGTACTTC. Residues: CASSSPVKGEQYF. V is TRBV7-9 and J is TRBJ2-7; the D is unclear. The V and J ends lost 4 bases and 6 bases respectively, with 13 bases between them. The CDR3 is 13 residues long. Germline CDR1 and CDR2: SEHNR and FQNEAQ (reference sequence).

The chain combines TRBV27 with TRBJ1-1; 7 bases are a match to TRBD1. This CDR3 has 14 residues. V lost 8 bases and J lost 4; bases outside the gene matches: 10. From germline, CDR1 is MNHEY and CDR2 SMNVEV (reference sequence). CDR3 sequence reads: CASLTRQGGTEAFF. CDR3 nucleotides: TGTGCCAGCTTAACCCGACAGGGCGGCACTGAAGCTTTCTTT.